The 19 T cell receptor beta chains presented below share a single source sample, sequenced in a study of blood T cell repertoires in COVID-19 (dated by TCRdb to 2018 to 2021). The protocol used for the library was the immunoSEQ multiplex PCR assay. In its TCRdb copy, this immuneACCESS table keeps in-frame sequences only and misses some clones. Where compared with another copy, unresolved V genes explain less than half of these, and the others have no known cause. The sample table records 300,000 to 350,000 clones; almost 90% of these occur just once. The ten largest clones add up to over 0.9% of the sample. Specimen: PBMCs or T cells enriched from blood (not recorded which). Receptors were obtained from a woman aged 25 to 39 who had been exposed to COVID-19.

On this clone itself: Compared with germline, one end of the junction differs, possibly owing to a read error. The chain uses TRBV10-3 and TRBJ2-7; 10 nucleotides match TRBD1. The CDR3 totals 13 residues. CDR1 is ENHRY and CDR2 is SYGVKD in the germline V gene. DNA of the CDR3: TGTGCCCTCAGGGGGACAGGGGAGTACGAGCAGTACTTC. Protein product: CALRGTGEYEQYF.

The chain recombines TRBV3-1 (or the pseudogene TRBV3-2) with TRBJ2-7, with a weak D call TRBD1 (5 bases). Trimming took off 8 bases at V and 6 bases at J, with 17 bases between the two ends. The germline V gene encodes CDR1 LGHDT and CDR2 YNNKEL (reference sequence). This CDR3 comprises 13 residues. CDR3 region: CASGAAGPLEQYF. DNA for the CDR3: TGTGCCAGCGGGGCCGCAGGCCCCCTCGAGCAGTACTTC.

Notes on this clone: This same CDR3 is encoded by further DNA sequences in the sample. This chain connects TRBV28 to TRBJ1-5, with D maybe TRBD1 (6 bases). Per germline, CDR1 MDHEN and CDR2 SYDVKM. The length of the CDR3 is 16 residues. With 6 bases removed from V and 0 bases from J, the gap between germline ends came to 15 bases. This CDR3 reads CASRLTGPYSNQPQHF. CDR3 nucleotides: TGTGCCAGCAGACTGACAGGACCTTATAGCAATCAGCCCCAGCATTTT.

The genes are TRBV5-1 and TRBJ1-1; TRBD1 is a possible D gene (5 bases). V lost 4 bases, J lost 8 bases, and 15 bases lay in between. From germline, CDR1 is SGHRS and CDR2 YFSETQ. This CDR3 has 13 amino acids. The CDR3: CASSLGPPGEAFF. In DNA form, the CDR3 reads TGCGCCAGCAGCCTGGGACCCCCCGGGGAAGCTTTCTTT.

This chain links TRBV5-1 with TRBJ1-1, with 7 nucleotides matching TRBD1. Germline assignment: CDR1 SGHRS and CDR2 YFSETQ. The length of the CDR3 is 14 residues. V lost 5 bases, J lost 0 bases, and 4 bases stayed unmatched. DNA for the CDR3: TGCGCCAGCAGAGAGGGACAGTTGAACACTGAAGCTTTCTTT. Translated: CASREGQLNTEAFF.

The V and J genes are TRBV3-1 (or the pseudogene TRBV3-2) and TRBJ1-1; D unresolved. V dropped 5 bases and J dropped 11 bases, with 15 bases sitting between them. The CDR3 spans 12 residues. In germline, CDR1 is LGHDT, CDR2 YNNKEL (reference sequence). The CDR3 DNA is TGTGCCAGCAGCTTTGGTTCCCGGCGGGCTTTCTTT. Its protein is CASSFGSRRAFF.

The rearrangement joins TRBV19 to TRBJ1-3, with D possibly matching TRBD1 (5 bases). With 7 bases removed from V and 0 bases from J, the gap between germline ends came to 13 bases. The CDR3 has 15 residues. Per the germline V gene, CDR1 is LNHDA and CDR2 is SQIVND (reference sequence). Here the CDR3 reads CASTFSGFSGNTIYF. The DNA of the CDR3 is TGTGCCAGTACTTTCTCAGGGTTCTCTGGAAACACCATATATTTT.

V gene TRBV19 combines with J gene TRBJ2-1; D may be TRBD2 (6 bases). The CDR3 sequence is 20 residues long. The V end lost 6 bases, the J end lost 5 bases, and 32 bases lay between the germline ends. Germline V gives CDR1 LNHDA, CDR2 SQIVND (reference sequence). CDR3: CASRLSSFRMVGTPNNEQFF. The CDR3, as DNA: TGTGCCAGTAGACTGTCTTCCTTCCGAATGGTCGGGACTCCCAACAATGAGCAGTTCTTC.

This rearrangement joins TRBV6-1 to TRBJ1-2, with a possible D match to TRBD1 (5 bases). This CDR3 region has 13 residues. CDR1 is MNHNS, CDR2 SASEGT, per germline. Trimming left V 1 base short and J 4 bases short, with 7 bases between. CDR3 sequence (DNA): TGTGCCAGCAGTGAAGGGGGACTCTATGGCTACACCTTC. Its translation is CASSEGGLYGYTF.

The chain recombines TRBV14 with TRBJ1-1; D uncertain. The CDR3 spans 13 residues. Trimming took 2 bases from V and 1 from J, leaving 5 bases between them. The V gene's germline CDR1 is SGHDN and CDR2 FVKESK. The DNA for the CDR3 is TGTGCCAGCAGCCAACGGAGGAACACTGAAGCTTTCTTT. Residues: CASSQRRNTEAFF.

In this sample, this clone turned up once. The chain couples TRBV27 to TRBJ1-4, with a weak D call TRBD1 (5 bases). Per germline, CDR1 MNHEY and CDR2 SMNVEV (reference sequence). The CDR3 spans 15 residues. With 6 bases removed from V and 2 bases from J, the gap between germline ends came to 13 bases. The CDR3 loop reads CASRRDFSTNEKLFF. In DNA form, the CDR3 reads TGTGCCAGCAGGCGGGACTTCAGTACTAATGAAAAACTGTTTTTT.

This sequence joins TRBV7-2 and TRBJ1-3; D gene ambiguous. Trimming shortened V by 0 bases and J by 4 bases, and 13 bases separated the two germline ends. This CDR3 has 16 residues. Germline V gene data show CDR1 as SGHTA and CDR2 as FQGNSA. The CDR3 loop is CASSLAAGGVGNTIYF. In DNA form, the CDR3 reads TGTGCCAGCAGCTTAGCGGCGGGTGGGGTCGGAAACACCATATATTTT. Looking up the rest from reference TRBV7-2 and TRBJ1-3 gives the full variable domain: GAGVSQSPSNKVTEKGKDVELRCDPISGHTALYWYRQSLGQGLEFLIYFQGNSAPDKSGLPSDRFSAERTGGSVSTLTIQRTQQEDSAVYLCASSLAAGGVGNTIYFGEGSWLTVV.

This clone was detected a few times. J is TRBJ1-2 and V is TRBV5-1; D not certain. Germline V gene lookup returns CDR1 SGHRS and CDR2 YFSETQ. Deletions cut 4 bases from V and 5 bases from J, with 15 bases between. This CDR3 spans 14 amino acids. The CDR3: CASSPMLVQYGYTF. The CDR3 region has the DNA TGCGCCAGCAGCCCCATGCTTGTTCAGTATGGCTACACCTTC.

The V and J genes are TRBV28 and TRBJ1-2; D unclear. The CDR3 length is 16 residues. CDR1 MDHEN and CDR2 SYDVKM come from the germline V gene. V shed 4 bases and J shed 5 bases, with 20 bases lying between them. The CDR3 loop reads CASSSIRWVGRYGYTF. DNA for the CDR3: TGTGCCAGCAGTTCAATCCGATGGGTTGGGAGATATGGCTACACCTTC.

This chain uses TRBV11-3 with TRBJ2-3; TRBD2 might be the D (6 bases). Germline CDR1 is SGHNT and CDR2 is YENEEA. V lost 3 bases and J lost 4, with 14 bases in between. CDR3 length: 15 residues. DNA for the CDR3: TGTGCCAGCAGCTTTATCCCGGGAGAGGCAGATACGCAGTATTTT. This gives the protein CASSFIPGEADTQYF.

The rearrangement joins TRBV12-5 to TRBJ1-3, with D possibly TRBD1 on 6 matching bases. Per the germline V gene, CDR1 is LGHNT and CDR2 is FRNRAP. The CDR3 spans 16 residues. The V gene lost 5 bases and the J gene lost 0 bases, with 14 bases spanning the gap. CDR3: CASGRTTGNSGNTIYF. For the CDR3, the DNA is TGTGCTAGTGGTCGAACAACAGGGAACTCTGGAAACACCATATATTTT.

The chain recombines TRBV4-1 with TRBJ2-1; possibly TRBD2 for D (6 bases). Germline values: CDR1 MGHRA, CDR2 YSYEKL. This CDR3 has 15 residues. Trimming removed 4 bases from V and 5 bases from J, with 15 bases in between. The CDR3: CASSLGLRRNNEQFF. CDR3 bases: TGCGCCAGCAGCCTGGGACTGCGTCGAAACAATGAGCAGTTCTTC.

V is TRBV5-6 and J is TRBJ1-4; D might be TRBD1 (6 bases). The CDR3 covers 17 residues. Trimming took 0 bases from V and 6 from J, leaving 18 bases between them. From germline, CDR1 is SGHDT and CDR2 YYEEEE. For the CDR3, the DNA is TGTGCCAGCAGCTTGGCCCTAGGGGCAGGGGAAGATGAAAAACTGTTTTTT. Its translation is CASSLALGAGEDEKLFF.

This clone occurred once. The CDR3 region has the DNA TGTGCCAGCAGCCCCGAGACGGGAGGAACGACCTACGAGCAGTACTTC. Translated, it gives CASSPETGGTTYEQYF. The chain joins TRBV9 to TRBJ2-7; TRBD2 agrees at 7 bases. Germline CDR1 SGDLS, CDR2 YYNGEE. Germline trimming cut 4 bases from V and 2 bases from J; bases unmatched to any gene: 12. The CDR3 covers 16 residues.